This entry features one T cell receptor beta chain sequence. The data were taken from a study of control samples from healthy donors and cancer patients. Per germline, CDR1 SGDLS and CDR2 YYNGEE. The V end was cut by 4 bases, the J end by 4 bases, with 17 bases between. The CDR3 has 15 amino acids. The assay was immunoSEQ multiplex PCR, and TCRdb's table has in-frame clones only and misses some. The repertoire holds approximately 80,000 clones, with around 91% as singletons. The TCR was taken from a man younger than 40 in good health. The rearrangement uses TRBV9 and TRBJ1-2; possibly TRBD1 for D (5 bases). Sequenced material: blood. The CDR3 DNA sequence: TGTGCCAGCAGCACTAGGGACGGAGGATTCTATGGCTACACCTTC. It translates to CASSTRDGGFYGYTF.